This TCR beta chain stems from a study of cytomegalovirus exposure and HLA in healthy donors. The CDR3 spans 13 residues. CDR1 is SGHDN and CDR2 is FVKESK in the germline V gene. Trimming shortened V by 0 bases and J by 0 bases, and 3 bases separated the two germline ends. This PCR relied on a set of 60 Vbeta primers and 13 Jbeta primers. Here immunoSEQ multiplex PCR was the method, and the copy in TCRdb shows in-frame clones only, minus some. Altogether 200,000 to 250,000 clones are present, 76% being singletons, with the ten largest covering 0.63%. This clone was recorded once. The TCR sequence derives from a man younger than 35 in good health and CMV-seronegative. Sequenced sample: PBMCs. This chain links TRBV14 with TRBJ2-7; D is uncertain. The CDR3 coding sequence is TGTGCCAGCAGCCAAGACCACTCCTACGAGCAGTACTTC. It is translated as CASSQDHSYEQYF.